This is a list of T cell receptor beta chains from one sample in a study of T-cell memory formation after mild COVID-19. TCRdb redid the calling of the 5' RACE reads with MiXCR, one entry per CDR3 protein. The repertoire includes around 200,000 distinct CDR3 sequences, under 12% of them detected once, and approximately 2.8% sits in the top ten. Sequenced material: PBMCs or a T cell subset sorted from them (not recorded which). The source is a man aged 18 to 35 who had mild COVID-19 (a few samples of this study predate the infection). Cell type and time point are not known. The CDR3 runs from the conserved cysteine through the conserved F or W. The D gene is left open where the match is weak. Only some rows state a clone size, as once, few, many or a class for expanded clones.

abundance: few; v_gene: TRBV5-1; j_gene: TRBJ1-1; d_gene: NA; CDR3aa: CASSLRGYPAGTEAFF; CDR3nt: TGCGCCAGCAGCTTGAGGGGGTACCCTGCTGGAACTGAAGCTTTCTTT
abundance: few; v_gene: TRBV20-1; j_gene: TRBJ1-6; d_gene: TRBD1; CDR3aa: CSATAGTDNSPLHF; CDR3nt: TGCAGTGCAACGGCCGGGACAGATAATTCACCCCTCCACTTT
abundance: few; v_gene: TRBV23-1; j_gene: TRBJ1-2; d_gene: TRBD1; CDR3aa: CASSQIHRGRSYGYTF; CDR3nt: TGCGCCAGCAGTCAGATACACAGGGGGCGCAGCTATGGCTACACCTTC
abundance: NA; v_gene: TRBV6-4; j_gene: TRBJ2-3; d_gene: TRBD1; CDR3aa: CASSDGQGSDTQYF; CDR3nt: TGTGCCAGCAGTGATGGACAGGGCTCAGATACGCAGTATTTT
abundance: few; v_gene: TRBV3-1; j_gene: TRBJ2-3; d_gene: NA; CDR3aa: CASSQVAHTDTQYF; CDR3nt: TGTGCCAGCAGCCAAGTAGCACACACAGATACGCAGTATTTT
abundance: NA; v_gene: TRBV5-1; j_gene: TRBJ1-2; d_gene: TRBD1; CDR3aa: CASSLDLGWTGDGYTF; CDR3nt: TGCGCCAGCAGCCTTGACCTGGGATGGACAGGGGATGGCTACACCTTC
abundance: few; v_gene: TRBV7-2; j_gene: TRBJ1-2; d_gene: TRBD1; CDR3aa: CASSGTGGYTF; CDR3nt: TGTGCCAGCAGTGGGACAGGAGGCTACACCTTC
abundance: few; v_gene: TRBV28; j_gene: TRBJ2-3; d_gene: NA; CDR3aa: CASSFGHFPAGQYF; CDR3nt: TGTGCCAGCAGTTTTGGTCACTTCCCAGCGGGGCAGTATTTT
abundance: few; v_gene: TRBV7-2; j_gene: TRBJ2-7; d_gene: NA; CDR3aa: CASSLVGSASYEQYF; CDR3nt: TGTGCCAGCAGCTTGGTGGGTAGCGCCTCCTACGAGCAGTACTTC
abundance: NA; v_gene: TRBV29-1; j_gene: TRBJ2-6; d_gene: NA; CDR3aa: CSVRGQDSSGANVLTF; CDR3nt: TGCAGCGTTAGGGGACAAGACTCTTCTGGGGCCAACGTCCTGACTTTC
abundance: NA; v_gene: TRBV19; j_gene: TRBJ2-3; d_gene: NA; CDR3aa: CASIGGTRTDTQYF; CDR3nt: TGTGCCAGTATCGGCGGGACTCGCACAGATACGCAGTATTTT
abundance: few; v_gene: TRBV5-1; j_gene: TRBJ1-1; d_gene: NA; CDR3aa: CASSVRGTEAFF; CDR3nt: TGCGCCAGCAGCGTCAGGGGAACTGAAGCTTTCTTT
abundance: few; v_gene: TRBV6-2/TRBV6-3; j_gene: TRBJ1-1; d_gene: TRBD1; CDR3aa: CASSPRTGRVPVNTEAFF; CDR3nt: TGTGCCAGCAGTCCACGGACAGGGCGAGTCCCTGTGAACACTGAAGCTTTCTTT
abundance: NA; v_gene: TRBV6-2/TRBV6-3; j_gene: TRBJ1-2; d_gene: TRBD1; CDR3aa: CASSSPTGGNYGYTF; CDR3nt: TGTGCCAGCAGTTCTCCGACAGGGGGCAACTATGGCTACACCTTC
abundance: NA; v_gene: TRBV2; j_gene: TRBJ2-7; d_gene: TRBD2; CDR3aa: CASTWTSGGGEQYF; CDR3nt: TGTGCCAGCACCTGGACTAGCGGGGGTGGAGAGCAGTACTTC
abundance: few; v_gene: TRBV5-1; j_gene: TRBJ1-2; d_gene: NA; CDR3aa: CASSPSATNYGYTF; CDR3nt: TGCGCCAGCAGCCCATCCGCAACCAACTATGGCTACACCTTC
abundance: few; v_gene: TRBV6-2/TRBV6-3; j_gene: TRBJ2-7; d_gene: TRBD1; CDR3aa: CASRTGTGTLYEQYF; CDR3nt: TGTGCCAGCAGAACCGGGACAGGAACCCTCTACGAGCAGTACTTC
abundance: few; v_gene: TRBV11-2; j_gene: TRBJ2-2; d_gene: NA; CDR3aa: CASSFTLTGELFF; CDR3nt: TGTGCCAGCAGCTTCACTTTGACCGGGGAGCTGTTTTTT
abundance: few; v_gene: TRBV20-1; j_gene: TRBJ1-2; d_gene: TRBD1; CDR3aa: CSARTGRWAGYTF; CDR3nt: TGCAGTGCTAGGACAGGGCGGTGGGCTGGCTACACCTTC
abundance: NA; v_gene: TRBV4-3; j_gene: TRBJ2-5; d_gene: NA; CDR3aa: CASSQVDTGETQYF; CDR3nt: TGCGCCAGCAGCCAAGTCGACACAGGAGAGACCCAGTACTTC
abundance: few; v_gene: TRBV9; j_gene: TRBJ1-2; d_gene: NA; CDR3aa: CASSVDANYGYTF; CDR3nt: TGTGCCAGCAGCGTAGACGCTAACTATGGCTACACCTTC
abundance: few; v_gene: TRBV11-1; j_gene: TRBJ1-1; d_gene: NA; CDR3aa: CASSLASSNTEAFF; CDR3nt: TGTGCCAGCAGCTTAGCGAGCTCGAACACTGAAGCTTTCTTT
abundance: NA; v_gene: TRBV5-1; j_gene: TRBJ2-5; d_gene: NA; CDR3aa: CASSLGSLKETQYF; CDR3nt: TGCGCCAGCAGCTTAGGCAGTTTAAAAGAGACCCAGTACTTC
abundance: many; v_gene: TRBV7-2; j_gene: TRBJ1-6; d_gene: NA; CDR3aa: CASSLGRGSPLHF; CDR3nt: TGTGCCAGCAGCTTAGGACGTGGGTCACCCCTCCACTTT
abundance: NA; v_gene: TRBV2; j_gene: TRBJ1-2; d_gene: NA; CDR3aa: CASKVAGEGYTF; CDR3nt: TGTGCCAGCAAGGTGGCAGGGGAGGGCTACACCTTC
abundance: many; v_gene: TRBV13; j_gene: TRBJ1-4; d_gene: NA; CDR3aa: CASSLATGSGEKLFF; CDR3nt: TGTGCCAGCAGCTTAGCGACGGGTTCGGGGGAAAAACTGTTTTTT
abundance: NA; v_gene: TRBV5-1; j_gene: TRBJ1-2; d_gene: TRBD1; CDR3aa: CASSLGDRGGGGYTF; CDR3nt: TGCGCCAGCAGCTTGGGAGACAGGGGCGGCGGTGGCTACACCTTC
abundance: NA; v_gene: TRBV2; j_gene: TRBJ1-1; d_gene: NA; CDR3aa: CASSGSGAEAFF; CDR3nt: TGTGCCAGCAGTGGATCCGGGGCAGAAGCTTTCTTT
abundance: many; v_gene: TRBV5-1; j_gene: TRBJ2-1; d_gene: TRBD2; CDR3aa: CASSPGTTYNEQFF; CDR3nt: TGCGCCAGCAGCCCCGGGACTACCTACAATGAGCAGTTCTTC
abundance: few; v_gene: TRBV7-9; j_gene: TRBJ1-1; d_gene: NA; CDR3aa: CASSPEPRNTEAFF; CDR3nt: TGTGCCAGCAGCCCGGAGCCGAGGAACACTGAAGCTTTCTTT
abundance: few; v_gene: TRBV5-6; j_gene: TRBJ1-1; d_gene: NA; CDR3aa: CASSYLQPGLNTEAFF; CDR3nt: TGTGCCAGCAGCTACCTCCAGCCGGGACTTAACACTGAAGCTTTCTTT
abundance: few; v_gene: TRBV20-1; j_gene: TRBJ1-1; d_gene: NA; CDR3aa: CSARDRTDPIGTEAFF; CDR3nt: TGCAGTGCTAGGGACAGAACGGACCCCATCGGCACTGAAGCTTTCTTT
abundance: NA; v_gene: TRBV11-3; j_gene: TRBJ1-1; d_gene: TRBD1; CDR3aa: CASSLGGQANTEAFF; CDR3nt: TGTGCCAGCAGCTTAGGGGGACAGGCGAACACTGAAGCTTTCTTT
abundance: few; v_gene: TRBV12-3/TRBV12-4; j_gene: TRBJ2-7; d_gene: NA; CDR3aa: CASNLRLSSEQYF; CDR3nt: TGTGCCAGCAACCTTCGGCTTTCTAGCGAGCAGTACTTC
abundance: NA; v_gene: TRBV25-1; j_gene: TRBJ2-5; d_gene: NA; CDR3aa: CASSESSSETQYF; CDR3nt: TGTGCCAGCAGTGAGAGTTCTAGCGAGACCCAGTACTTC
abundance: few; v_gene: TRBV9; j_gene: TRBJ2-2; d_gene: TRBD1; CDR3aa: CASSTGGLNTGELFF; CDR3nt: TGTGCCAGCAGCACAGGGGGTCTTAACACCGGGGAGCTGTTTTTT
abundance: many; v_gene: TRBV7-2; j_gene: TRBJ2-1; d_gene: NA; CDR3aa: CASSTGGGHYNEQFF; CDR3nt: TGTGCCAGCAGCACTGGGGGGGGCCACTACAATGAGCAGTTCTTC
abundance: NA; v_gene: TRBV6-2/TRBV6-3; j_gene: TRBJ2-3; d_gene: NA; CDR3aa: CASRRRTAFTDTQYF; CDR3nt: TGTGCCAGCAGACGTCGGACAGCTTTCACAGATACGCAGTATTTT
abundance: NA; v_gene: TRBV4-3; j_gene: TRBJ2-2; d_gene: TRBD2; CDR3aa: CASSLRPSGGAGELFF; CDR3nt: TGCGCCAGCAGCCTCAGGCCCAGCGGGGGGGCCGGGGAGCTGTTTTTT
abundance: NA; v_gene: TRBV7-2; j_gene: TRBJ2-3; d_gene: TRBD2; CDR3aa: CASSSRDSGGRLTDTQYF; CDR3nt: TGTGCCAGCAGCTCTCGGGATAGCGGGGGCCGCCTCACAGATACGCAGTATTTT
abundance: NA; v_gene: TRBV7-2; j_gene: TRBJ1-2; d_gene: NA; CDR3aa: CASSPSGGYTF; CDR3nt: TGTGCCAGCAGCCCGAGTGGTGGCTACACCTTC
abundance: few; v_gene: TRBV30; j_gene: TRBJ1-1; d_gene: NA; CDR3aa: CAWIKALDSEAFF; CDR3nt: TGTGCCTGGATCAAGGCCCTGGACTCTGAAGCTTTCTTT
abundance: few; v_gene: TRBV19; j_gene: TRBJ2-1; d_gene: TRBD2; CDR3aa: CATTSGGYNEQFF; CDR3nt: TGTGCCACTACTAGCGGGGGTTACAATGAGCAGTTCTTC
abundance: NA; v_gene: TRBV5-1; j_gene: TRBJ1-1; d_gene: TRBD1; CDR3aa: CASSLATGGVFTEAFF; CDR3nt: TGCGCCAGCAGCTTGGCGACAGGGGGAGTTTTCACTGAAGCTTTCTTT
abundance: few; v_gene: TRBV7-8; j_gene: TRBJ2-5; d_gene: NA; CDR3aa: CASSLKGVRETQYF; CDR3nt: TGTGCCAGCAGCTTGAAAGGGGTGCGGGAGACCCAGTACTTC
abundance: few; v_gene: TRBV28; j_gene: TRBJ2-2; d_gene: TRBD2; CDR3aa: CASGGGAGELFF; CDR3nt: TGTGCCAGCGGGGGGGGTGCCGGGGAGCTGTTTTTT